This T cell receptor (beta chain) was identified during a study of T cells in Graves' hyperthyroidism and ophthalmopathy. Study conclusions and caveats: From stable hyperthyroidism, ophthalmopathy was set apart by a 13 V-J model. Blood also contained most expanded thyroid clonotypes above 0.001.

Germline CDR1 and CDR2: GTSNPN and SVGIG (reference sequence). The CDR3 is 14 residues long. Hyperthyroidism patients were newly diagnosed, had disease duration under 2 months, and were aged 18 to 65 years. Fresh 10 ml peripheral blood yielded PBMCs. The sample holds one count of this clonotype. The antigen remains undetermined. A single base separates this from a much larger clone, so it may be a read error. From RNA transcripts, TCR beta CDR3 regions were amplified. The study used the HTBI primer set for a first-round RT-PCR of the TCR CDR3. TCRdb itself ran the multiplex PCR reads through MiXCR, one entry per CDR3 protein. The repertoire consists of 300,000 to 450,000 distinct CDR3 sequences, with about a sixth occurring once and the leading ten covering 30% to 35%.

The chain has TRBV30 and TRBJ2-1; D gene uncertain. Near its end, the DNA agrees better with TRBJ2-7, so the J call may be wrong. This sequence was found in a woman aged 30 to 39 with Graves' hyperthyroidism that later progressed to Graves' ophthalmopathy. Sample: blood. For the CDR3, the DNA is TGTGCCTGGAGTGTTGTCGGGTCCTACAATGAGCAGTACTTC. As protein: CAWSVVGSYNEQYF.